Many counts were recorded for the clone carrying this TCR beta chain. As yet, its antigen is unknown. These data originate in a study of T cell repertoires in cytomegalovirus infection. The overall study: Public TCR beta signatures were indicative of both CMV infection and a matching HLA type.

The study's findings and limits: HLA-C-restricted CMV clonotypes gave the most frequent clonotype in two of eight donors.

TCRdb independently ran MiXCR on the reads; one entry per CDR3 protein. The table shows around 120,000 distinct CDR3 sequences, with 8.8% occurring only once. V was pared by 1 base and J by 2 bases, with 3 bases of the junction left unmatched. The CDR3 loop spans 16 amino acids. Per germline, CDR1 KGHSH and CDR2 LQKENI. V and J are TRBV18 and TRBJ2-2; TRBD1 aligns across 8 bases. Material for sequencing was PBMCs. This sequence originates from a human donor in good health (CMV status not recorded). Some clones in this sample may be carry-over from other donors' samples. CDR3 region: CASSPLGQGNTGELFF. For the CDR3, the DNA is TGTGCCAGCTCACCACTCGGACAGGGCAACACCGGGGAGCTGTTTTTT.